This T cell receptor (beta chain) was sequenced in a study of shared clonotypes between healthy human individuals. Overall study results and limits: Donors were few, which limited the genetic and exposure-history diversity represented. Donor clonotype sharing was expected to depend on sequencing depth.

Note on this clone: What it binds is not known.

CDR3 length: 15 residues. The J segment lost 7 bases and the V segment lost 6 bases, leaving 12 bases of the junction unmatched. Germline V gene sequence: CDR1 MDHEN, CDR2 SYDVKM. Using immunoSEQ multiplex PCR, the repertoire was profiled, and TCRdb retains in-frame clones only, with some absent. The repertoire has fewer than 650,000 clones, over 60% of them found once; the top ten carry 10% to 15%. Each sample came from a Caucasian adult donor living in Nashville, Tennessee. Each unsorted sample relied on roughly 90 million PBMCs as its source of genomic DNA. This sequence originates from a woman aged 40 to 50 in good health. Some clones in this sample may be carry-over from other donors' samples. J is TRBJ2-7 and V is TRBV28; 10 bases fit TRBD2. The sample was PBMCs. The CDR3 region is CASRTSGRGVGEQYF. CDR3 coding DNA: TGTGCCAGCAGAACAAGCGGGAGGGGAGTGGGTGAGCAGTACTTC.